A selection of T cell receptor beta chains follows, all from one sample in a study of long-term antiretroviral therapy in people with HIV. Some clones are missing from TCRdb's copy, which holds only in-frame ones; the method was immunoSEQ multiplex PCR. The data show about 27,000 clones, 65% to 85% seen once. This specimen was unsorted PBMCs, taken 0.8 years before starting antiretroviral therapy. The receptor set was obtained from a young man with HIV. The CDR3 runs from the conserved cysteine through the conserved F or W. The order of the fields is D gene, V gene, clone size, J gene, CDR3 length, CDR3 protein, CDR3 DNA. The D gene is left open where the match is weak. Clone size is given for some rows only: seen once, a few or many times, or a class if the clone is expanded.

>.|TRBV19|.|TRBJ2-7|14
CASSIRPGLDEQYF
TGTGCCAGTAGTATCCGGCCAGGGTTGGACGAGCAGTACTTC
>.|TRBV28|few|TRBJ2-7|13
CASSMGLNYEQYF
TGTGCCAGCAGTATGGGACTGAACTACGAGCAGTACTTC
>.|TRBV4-3|.|TRBJ1-1|17
CASSQDIRGDGDTEAFF
TGCGCCAGCAGCCAAGATATAAGGGGGGACGGCGACACTGAAGCTTTCTTT
>TRBD2|TRBV4-2|.|TRBJ2-7|16
CASSHSASGGPYEQYF
TGTGCCAGCAGCCATTCGGCTAGCGGGGGGCCCTACGAGCAGTACTTC
>.|TRBV4-1|.|TRBJ1-2|15
CASSQDLVRAYGYTF
TGCGCCAGCAGCCAAGATTTGGTCAGGGCCTATGGCTACACCTTC
>.|TRBV9|.|TRBJ2-7|12
CASSSPGYEQYF
TGTGCCAGCAGCTCTCCAGGTTACGAGCAGTACTTC
>TRBD1|TRBV19|.|TRBJ1-1|16
CASSIEWTGRNTEAFF
TGTGCCAGTAGTATTGAATGGACAGGGAGGAACACTGAAGCTTTCTTT
>.|TRBV6-5|once|TRBJ2-1|11
CASSASNEQFF
TGTGCCAGCAGCGCTTCTAATGAGCAGTTCTTC
>.|TRBV18|.|TRBJ1-6|15
CASSREQSYNSPLHF
TGTGCCAGCTCCCGAGAACAGTCCTATAATTCACCCCTCCACTTT
>TRBD2|TRBV4-1|.|TRBJ2-1|18
CASSQEKRTSFMDNEQFF
TGCGCCAGCAGCCAGGAAAAGAGGACTAGTTTTATGGACAATGAGCAGTTCTTC
>.|TRBV5-4|.|TRBJ1-2|15
CASSLYGQGLGGYTF
TGTGCCAGCAGCTTGTACGGTCAGGGTTTGGGTGGCTACACCTTC